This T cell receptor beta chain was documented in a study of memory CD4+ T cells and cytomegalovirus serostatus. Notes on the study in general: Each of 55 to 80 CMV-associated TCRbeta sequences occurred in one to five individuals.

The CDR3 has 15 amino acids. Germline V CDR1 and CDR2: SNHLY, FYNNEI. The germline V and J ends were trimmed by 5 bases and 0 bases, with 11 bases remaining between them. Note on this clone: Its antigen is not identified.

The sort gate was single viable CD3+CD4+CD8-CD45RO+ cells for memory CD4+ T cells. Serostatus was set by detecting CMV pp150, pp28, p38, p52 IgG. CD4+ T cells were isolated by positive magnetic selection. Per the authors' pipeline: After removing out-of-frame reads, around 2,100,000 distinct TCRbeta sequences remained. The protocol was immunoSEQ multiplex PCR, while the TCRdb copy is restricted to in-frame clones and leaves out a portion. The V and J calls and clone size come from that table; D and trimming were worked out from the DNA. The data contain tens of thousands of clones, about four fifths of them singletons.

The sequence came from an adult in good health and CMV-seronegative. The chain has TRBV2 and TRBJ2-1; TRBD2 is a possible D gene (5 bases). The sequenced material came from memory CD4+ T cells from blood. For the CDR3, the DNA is TGTGCCAGCAGTCCGGGGATTAGCTCCTACAATGAGCAGTTCTTC. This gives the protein CASSPGISSYNEQFF.